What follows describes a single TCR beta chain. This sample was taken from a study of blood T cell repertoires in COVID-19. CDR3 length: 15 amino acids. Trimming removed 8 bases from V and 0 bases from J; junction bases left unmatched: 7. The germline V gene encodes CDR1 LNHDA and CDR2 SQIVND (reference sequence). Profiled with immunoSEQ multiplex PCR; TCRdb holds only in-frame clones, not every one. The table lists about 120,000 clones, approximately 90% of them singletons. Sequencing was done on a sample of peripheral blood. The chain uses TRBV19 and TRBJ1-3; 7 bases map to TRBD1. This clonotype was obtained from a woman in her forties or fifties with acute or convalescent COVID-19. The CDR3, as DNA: TGTGCCAGTTCACGACAGGGAATCTCTGGAAACACCATATATTTT. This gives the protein CASSRQGISGNTIYF. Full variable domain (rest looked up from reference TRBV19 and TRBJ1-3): DGGITQSPKYLFRKEGQNVTLSCEQNLNHDAMYWYRQDPGQGLRLIYYSQIVNDFQKGDIAEGYSVSREKKESFPLTVTSAQKNPTAFYLCASSRQGISGNTIYFGEGSWLTVV.